These 7 T cell receptor beta chains were sequenced from one sample in a study of cytomegalovirus exposure and HLA in healthy donors. Amplification used 60 Vbeta primers and 13 Jbeta primers. The table came from immunoSEQ multiplex PCR; TCRdb's copy has only in-frame clones and leaves some out. The sample comprises about 90,000 clones, 65% to 80% of which are singletons, and about 16% rests with the top ten. Sequenced material: PBMCs. The receptors originated from a woman in her forties or fifties in good health and CMV-seropositive.

J is TRBJ1-2 and V is TRBV28, with a tentative D call TRBD1 (5 bases). This CDR3 region has 17 residues. The germline V and J ends were trimmed by 4 bases and 5 bases, with 23 bases remaining between them. Germline assignment: CDR1 MDHEN and CDR2 SYDVKM. CDR3 sequence reads: CASSSYETGRRGYGYTF. The CDR3 DNA reads as TGTGCCAGCAGTTCTTACGAAACAGGAAGAAGGGGTTATGGCTACACCTTC.

The V call is TRBV5-4, the J call TRBJ2-5; 8 bases fit TRBD2. With V trimmed by 0 bases and J by 6 bases, 7 bases remained unmatched. The CDR3 has 15 residues. Germline CDR1 reads SGHNT; CDR2 reads YYREEE (reference sequence). The CDR3 loop reads CASSLGSGGSKTQYF. CDR3 sequence (DNA): TGTGCCAGCAGCTTGGGGTCGGGGGGGTCGAAGACCCAGTACTTC. Variable domain in full (rest from reference TRBV5-4 and TRBJ2-5): ETGVTQSPTHLIKTRGQQVTLRCSSQSGHNTVSWYQQALGQGPQFIFQYYREEENGRGNFPPRFSGLQFPNYSSELNVNALELDDSALYLCASSLGSGGSKTQYFGPGTRLLVL.

This clone appeared once. The rearrangement links TRBV4-1 to TRBJ2-7, with a weak D call TRBD2 (5 bases). Trimming shortened V by 1 base and J by 3 bases, and 10 bases separated the two germline ends. Germline CDR1 MGHRA, CDR2 YSYEKL. The CDR3 covers 14 residues. CDR3 in DNA: TGCGCCAGCAGCCAAGGCGGGTTTAGCTACGAGCAGTACTTC. Translation: CASSQGGFSYEQYF.

The chain is built from TRBV5-1 and TRBJ2-7, with 9 bases identical to TRBD1. Looked up from germline, CDR1 is SGHRS and CDR2 is YFSETQ. Trimming removed 5 bases from V and 5 bases from J; junction bases left unmatched: 11. The CDR3 spans 15 residues. CDR3 loop: CASRGGGTGFDEQYF. The CDR3 coding sequence is TGCGCCAGCAGAGGGGGGGGGACAGGGTTCGACGAGCAGTACTTC.

The chain is built from TRBV28 and TRBJ2-3; TRBD2 might be the D (6 bases). The CDR3 loop spans 16 amino acids. CDR1 MDHEN and CDR2 SYDVKM come from the germline V gene. The V and J ends lost 0 bases and 2 bases respectively, with 12 bases between them. CDR3 bases: TGTGCCAGCAGTTTATGGGGGGGACGGGACACAGATACGCAGTATTTT. Protein product: CASSLWGGRDTDTQYF. The full variable domain, rest sourced from reference TRBV28 and TRBJ2-3, is DVKVTQSSRYLVKRTGEKVFLECVQDMDHENMFWYRQDPGLGLRLIYFSYDVKMKEKGDIPEGYSVSREKKERFSLILESASTNQTSMYLCASSLWGGRDTDTQYFGPGTRLTVL.

This chain uses TRBV30 with TRBJ2-7; TRBD2 aligns across 11 bases. Trimming cost V 7 bases and J 5 bases; bases outside gene matches: 13. Germline-derived CDR1 and CDR2 are GTSNPN and SVGIG (reference sequence). The CDR3 has 15 amino acids. CDR3 nucleotides: TGTGCCTCAAGGCCCCAAACTAGCGGGAGCAACGAGCAGTACTTC. This translates into CASRPQTSGSNEQYF. Together with reference TRBV30 and TRBJ2-7, the CDR3 gives the full variable domain: SQTIHQWPATLVQPVGSPLSLECTVEGTSNPNLYWYRQAAGRGLQLLFYSVGIGQISSEVPQNLSASRPQDRQFILSSKKLLLSDSGFYLCASRPQTSGSNEQYFGPGTRLTVT.

The J gene is TRBJ1-1, the V gene TRBV7-3; TRBD1 agrees at 9 bases. The V and J ends lost 5 bases and 5 bases, in that order; junction bases with no gene match: 12. The CDR3 has 16 residues. CDR1 is SGHTA, CDR2 FQGTGA, per germline. The DNA for the CDR3 is TGTGCCAGCAGCCGCGGGACAGGGTCGCTGAGGACTGAAGCTTTCTTT. Amino acid sequence: CASSRGTGSLRTEAFF.